This T cell receptor beta chain came from a study of blood T cells in healthy people across ages. With a J-beta primer mix and a sample-barcoded 5' primer, a second PCR ran roughly 7 to 11 cycles. TCRdb called the 5' RACE reads again in MiXCR, with one record for every CDR3 protein. The repertoire holds over a million distinct CDR3 sequences, with approximately 42% as singletons. This clonotype was detected only a few times. The V and J ends lost 0 bases and 3 bases respectively, with 12 bases between them. The CDR3 has 16 amino acids. V and J are TRBV12-3 or TRBV12-4 and TRBJ1-3, with D possibly matching TRBD1 (6 bases). Sequencing was carried out using blood. This TCR was recovered from a woman under 30 in good health. CDR3 in DNA: TGTGCCAGCAGTTTAGCGCAGGGGCGAAGTGGAAACACCATATATTTT. It yields the protein CASSLAQGRSGNTIYF.